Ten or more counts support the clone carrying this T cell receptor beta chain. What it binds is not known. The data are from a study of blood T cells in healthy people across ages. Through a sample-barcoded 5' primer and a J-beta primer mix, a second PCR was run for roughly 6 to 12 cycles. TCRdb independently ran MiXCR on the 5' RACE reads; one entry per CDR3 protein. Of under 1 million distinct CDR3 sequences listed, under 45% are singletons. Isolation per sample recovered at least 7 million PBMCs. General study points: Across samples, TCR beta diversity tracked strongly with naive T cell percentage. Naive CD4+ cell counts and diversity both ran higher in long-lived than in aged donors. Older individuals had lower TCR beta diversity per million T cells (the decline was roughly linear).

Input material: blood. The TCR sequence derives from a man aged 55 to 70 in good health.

The CDR3 loop is CASSSGDRTNNEQFF. CDR3 DNA: TGCGCCAGCAGCTCAGGTGACAGGACGAACAATGAGCAGTTCTTC. The rearrangement uses TRBV5-1 and TRBJ2-1, with D perhaps TRBD1 (6 bases). CDR1 is SGHRS and CDR2 is YFSETQ in the germline V gene. There are 15 residues in the CDR3. Trimming took off 3 bases at V and 5 bases at J, with 15 bases between the two ends.